The 18 T cell receptor beta chains listed next were all sequenced from one sample in a study of T cell repertoires in cytomegalovirus infection. TCRdb itself ran the reads through MiXCR, one entry per CDR3 protein. The repertoire includes hundreds of thousands of distinct CDR3 sequences, roughly 31% of them detected once, and about an eighth sits in the top ten. Their target antigens are unknown. Sequenced material: cultured CD8+ T cells from PBMCs, taken from culture after CMV antigen stimulation. The receptors were sampled from a human donor in good health (CMV status not recorded). Some clones in this sample may be carry-over from other donors' samples.

This clonotype was picked up a small number of times. This chain uses TRBV5-4 with TRBJ2-5; D is perhaps TRBD1 (6 bases). V lost 2 bases and J 5 bases, leaving 13 bases between the germline ends. The CDR3 spans 14 residues. CDR1 and CDR2 from the germline V gene are SGHNT and YYREEE (reference sequence). In nucleotides, the CDR3 is TGTGCCAGCAGCTTTGTGGGGGCAGGGGAGACCCAGTACTTC. Amino acids: CASSFVGAGETQYF.

The chain is built from TRBV14 and TRBJ1-6, with 8 bases aligning to TRBD1. The germline V gene has CDR1 SGHDN and CDR2 FVKESK. This CDR3 comprises 14 residues. After removal of 5 bases from V and 9 bases from J, the junction contained 6 bases not matched to a gene. The CDR3 loop reads CASSGGTGGSPLHF. The CDR3 DNA follows: TGTGCCAGCAGCGGTGGGACAGGCGGTTCACCCCTCCACTTT.

Only a few counts were recorded for this clonotype. The chain carries TRBV6-1 and TRBJ2-6; D may be TRBD2 (6 bases). Germline lookup yields CDR1 MNHNS and CDR2 SASEGT. The CDR3 has 17 residues. Trimming cost V 5 bases and J 0 bases, with 14 bases left between them. The CDR3 loop is CASSYRDSRSGANVLTF. The CDR3 coding sequence is TGTGCCAGCAGTTATAGGGACTCCCGCTCTGGGGCCAACGTCCTGACTTTC.

The chain recombines TRBV7-6 with TRBJ1-6; D gene ambiguous. The V gene lost 3 bases and the J gene lost 8 bases, with 5 bases spanning the gap. Germline CDR1 and CDR2: SGHVS and FNYEAQ. This CDR3 contains 12 residues. As DNA, the CDR3 is TGTGCCAGCAGCTTTGAAGATTCACCCCTCCACTTT. It is translated as CASSFEDSPLHF.

This clonotype was found many times. V is TRBV7-2 and J is TRBJ2-5, with D unresolved. The V end was cut by 7 bases, the J end by 0 bases, with 12 bases between. The germline V gene has CDR1 SGHTA and CDR2 FQGNSA. The CDR3 runs to 14 residues. CDR3 protein: CASTLSGDQETQYF. The DNA for the CDR3 is TGTGCCAGCACCCTAAGTGGGGACCAAGAGACCCAGTACTTC.

The CDR3 nucleotides read TGTGCCAGCAGCGTCCACCCCAATCAGCCCCAGCATTTT. It yields the protein CASSVHPNQPQHF. The chain links TRBV7-2 to TRBJ1-5; no clear D gene. The CDR3 has 13 amino acids. Trimming stripped 5 bases from V and 3 bases from J, with 8 bases between. Germline values: CDR1 SGHTA, CDR2 FQGNSA.

This CDR3 is CASSRDSVGFEAFF. The CDR3 nucleotides are TGCGCCAGCAGCCGTGACTCTGTAGGGTTTGAAGCTTTCTTT. V and J are TRBV4-1 and TRBJ1-1; no firm D call. The CDR3 consists of 14 residues. The germline CDR1 and CDR2 sequences are MGHRA and YSYEKL. Trimming removed 4 bases at V and 7 bases at J, with 16 bases between.

This clonotype occurred many times. This rearrangement joins TRBV7-2 to TRBJ2-5; D unclear. Germline V gene lookup returns CDR1 SGHTA and CDR2 FQGNSA. CDR3 length: 14 amino acids. V lost 5 bases to trimming and J lost 4 bases, with 14 bases between them. The CDR3: CASSPLPRRETQYF. DNA for the CDR3: TGTGCCAGCAGCCCGCTACCACGGCGAGAGACCCAGTACTTC.

This clonotype occurred many times. The chain has TRBV19 and TRBJ1-1; no firm D call. V shed 0 bases and J shed 1 base, with 9 bases lying between them. The CDR3 runs to 15 residues. CDR1 and CDR2 from the germline V gene are LNHDA and SQIVND (reference sequence). The CDR3 is CASSIDTIANTEAFF. Written as DNA, the CDR3 is TGTGCCAGTAGTATAGATACCATAGCGAACACTGAAGCTTTCTTT.

This chain links TRBV6-6 with TRBJ1-3; no firm D call. CDR1 is MNHNY, CDR2 SVGAGI, per germline (reference sequence). The length of the CDR3 is 12 residues. V lost 8 bases, J lost 4 bases, and 9 bases lay in between. DNA of the CDR3: TGTGCCAGCCTCGACCGGGGAAACACCATATATTTT. This sequence encodes CASLDRGNTIYF.

This clonotype was counted between two and nine times. The V and J genes are TRBV12-3 or TRBV12-4 and TRBJ2-1, with TRBD1 identical over 9 bases. This CDR3 comprises 15 residues. V lost 3 bases to trimming and J lost 6 bases; unmatched junction nucleotides: 6. The CDR3 loop reads CASSFLWTGVNEQFF. In DNA form, the CDR3 reads TGTGCCAGCAGTTTCCTGTGGACAGGGGTCAATGAGCAGTTCTTC.

The rearrangement uses TRBV7-9 and TRBJ2-1, with 7 bases fitting TRBD2. Germline trimming cut 5 bases from V and 10 bases from J; bases unmatched to any gene: 14. CDR1 and CDR2 (germline): SEHNR, FQNEAQ (reference sequence). The CDR3 loop spans 15 amino acids. CDR3 residues: CASSPGLDDRGEQFF. The CDR3 DNA reads as TGTGCCAGCAGCCCAGGACTAGATGACCGTGGCGAGCAGTTCTTC. Drawing the rest from reference TRBV7-9 and TRBJ2-1, the complete variable domain is DTGVSQNPRHKITKRGQNVTFRCDPISEHNRLYWYRQTLGQGPEFLTYFQNEAQLEKSRLLSDRFSAERPKGSFSTLEIQRTEQGDSAMYLCASSPGLDDRGEQFFGPGTRLTVL.

This clonotype was counted between two and nine times. This chain connects TRBV6-2 or TRBV6-3 to TRBJ2-3; tentatively, D is TRBD1 (5 bases). The CDR3 totals 14 residues. V lost 6 bases, J lost 4 bases, and 14 bases lay in between. Germline CDR1 MNHEY, CDR2 SVGEGT. The CDR3 nucleotides are TGTGCCAGCAGGCCCCACACAGGTCCAGATACGCAGTATTTT. It is translated as CASRPHTGPDTQYF.

V usage is TRBV25-1 and J usage is TRBJ1-2; D not certain. Germline V gives CDR1 MGHDK, CDR2 SYGVNS. The CDR3 sequence is 12 residues long. V was trimmed by 6 bases and J by 2 bases, leaving 7 bases between them. CDR3 amino acids: CASRNPNYGYTF. The CDR3 DNA is TGTGCCAGCAGAAACCCGAACTATGGCTACACCTTC.

The chain combines TRBV19 with TRBJ1-2, with unresolved D. Trimming shortened V by 4 bases and J by 5 bases, and 23 bases separated the two germline ends. This CDR3 comprises 17 residues. Germline CDR1 reads LNHDA; CDR2 reads SQIVND (reference sequence). The DNA of the CDR3 is TGTGCCAGTAGTACGAGACGTCAGTTCCCTCTTCGGTATGGCTACACCTTC. Translation gives CASSTRRQFPLRYGYTF.

J is TRBJ2-2 and V is TRBV19; D is ambiguous. The CDR3 runs to 13 residues. Between the trimmed V and J ends, which lost 10 bases and 0 bases, there was a span of 9 bases. Germline CDR1 is LNHDA and CDR2 is SQIVND (reference sequence). CDR3 sequence: CAMSRSNTGELFF. In nucleotides, the CDR3 is TGTGCCATGTCTAGGTCGAACACCGGGGAGCTGTTTTTT.

The chain employs TRBV4-1 and TRBJ2-3; D gene ambiguous. This CDR3 contains 13 residues. Looked up from germline, CDR1 is MGHRA and CDR2 is YSYEKL. The V and J ends lost 6 bases and 3 bases respectively, with 10 bases between them. CDR3 region: CASRPQGTDTQYF. The CDR3 DNA is TGCGCCAGCAGACCTCAAGGAACAGATACGCAGTATTTT.

This clonotype was counted at least ten times. This chain links TRBV7-9 with TRBJ2-1; 10 nucleotides match TRBD2. CDR1 is SEHNR, CDR2 FQNEAQ, per germline (reference sequence). J lost 5 bases, V lost 0 bases, and 4 bases had no gene match. The CDR3 totals 16 residues. CDR3: CASSLARLAGNNEQFF. CDR3 nucleotides: TGTGCCAGCAGCTTAGCGCGACTAGCGGGTAACAATGAGCAGTTCTTC.